This entry is about one TCR beta chain. Its cognate antigen is unknown. The data were obtained in a study of beta chain features in type 1 diabetes. Study information: The study found patients and healthy donors alike in age, gender and cell yields.

CDR1 LNHDA and CDR2 SQIVND come from the germline V gene (reference sequence). The CDR3 runs to 14 residues. The ends lost 10 bases at V and 7 bases at J; junction bases unmatched: 10. The authors sorted CD4+ naive, central memory, regulatory and stem cell-like memory cells via CD45RO/CCR7/CD25/CD127/CD95/CD27. The investigators reverse transcribed all of the isolated RNA, so they sequenced expressed TCRB transcripts. Sequencing was performed with immunoSEQ multiplex PCR; in TCRdb, only in-frame clones are kept and a portion is missing. The sample contains about 160,000 clones, about 8% of which appear only once. The study's findings and limits: PCR may have favored shorter templates equally in patients and controls. For cells with high TCR expression, cDNA sequencing could yield over-representation. Shortening that was moderate but significant affected the TCRB CDR3s of Type 1 diabetes patients in all four CD4+ subsets.

What was sequenced was central memory CD4+ T cells from blood. This receptor was taken from a woman aged 40 to 50 with type 1 diabetes. The J gene is TRBJ2-1, the V gene TRBV19; 10 bases map to TRBD2. The CDR3 bases are TGTGCCACCTTGATAGCGGGAGGAAATAATGAGCAGTTCTTC. Translated: CATLIAGGNNEQFF. The entire variable domain, with the rest obtained from reference TRBV19 and TRBJ2-1, is as follows: DGGITQSPKYLFRKEGQNVTLSCEQNLNHDAMYWYRQDPGQGLRLIYYSQIVNDFQKGDIAEGYSVSREKKESFPLTVTSAQKNPTAFYLCATLIAGGNNEQFFGPGTRLTVL.